Each of the 9 T cell receptor beta chains below was sequenced from the same sample in a study of CD8 T cells in ankylosing spondylitis. MiXCR, run by TCRdb on the 5' RACE reads, gives a single entry per CDR3 protein. The table has 700,000 to 850,000 distinct CDR3 sequences, about 10% seen once; the top ten hold about 0.5%. No antigen has been assigned to these receptors. Study-level findings and limits: A motif of fewer than ten highly homologous TCR beta variants was seen as apparently characteristic of ankylosing spondylitis blood.

The sequenced sample consisted of blood, either unsorted or a sorted T cell fraction (not recorded which). All receptors derive from a male donor with ankylosing spondylitis.

This clonotype was seen a few times. This rearrangement joins TRBV5-1 to TRBJ2-7; TRBD1 matches at 10 bases. The CDR3 has 15 residues. Germline-derived CDR1 and CDR2 are SGHRS and YFSETQ. J was trimmed by 4 bases and V by 4 bases; bases with no gene match: 8. CDR3 amino acids: CASSARGTGDYEQYF. DNA of the CDR3: TGCGCCAGCAGCGCCCGGGGGACAGGGGATTACGAGCAGTACTTC.

The chain combines TRBV6-5 with TRBJ1-1, with 12 bases identical to TRBD1. V lost 1 base, J lost 8 bases, and 5 bases stayed unmatched. The germline V gene has CDR1 MNHEY and CDR2 SVGAGI. The CDR3 covers 15 residues. The CDR3: CASSYLSGTGGEAFF. The CDR3 DNA sequence: TGTGCCAGCAGTTACTTGAGCGGGACAGGGGGCGAAGCTTTCTTT.

This clonotype was counted between two and nine times. The rearrangement uses TRBV5-1 and TRBJ2-2, with TRBD1 matching 8 bases. V was pared by 1 base and J by 5 bases, with 4 bases of the junction left unmatched. This CDR3 contains 15 residues. Germline V CDR1 and CDR2: SGHRS, YFSETQ. The CDR3 nucleotides read TGCGCCAGCAGCTTGATGACAGGGGAAACCGGGGAGCTGTTTTTT. Translating gives CASSLMTGETGELFF.

There are many counts of this clonotype. V gene TRBV6-1 combines with J gene TRBJ2-7; 7 positions agree with TRBD1. This CDR3 is 14 amino acids long. Per the germline V gene, CDR1 is MNHNS and CDR2 is SASEGT. With V trimmed by 4 bases and J by 1 base, 4 bases remained unmatched. The CDR3 is CASSGTGMSYEQYF. DNA of the CDR3: TGTGCCAGCAGTGGGACAGGAATGTCCTACGAGCAGTACTTC.

This clonotype was picked up many times. The V gene is TRBV6-5, the J gene TRBJ2-6; either TRBD1 or TRBD2 may supply D (5 bases each). The CDR3 consists of 15 residues. V lost 3 bases, J lost 4 bases, and 10 bases lay in between. Germline CDR1 and CDR2: MNHEY and SVGAGI. CDR3 bases: TGTGCCAGCAGTTATTGGGGGTCCGGGGCCAACGTCCTGACTTTC. It codes for CASSYWGSGANVLTF.

In this sample, this clonotype turned up many times. This sequence joins TRBV6-6 and TRBJ2-7, with D hard to call. The V gene lost 6 bases and the J gene lost 3 bases, with 9 bases spanning the gap. The CDR3 spans 12 residues. The germline V gene has CDR1 MNHNY and CDR2 SVGAGI (reference sequence). CDR3 sequence reads: CASSPTFYEQYF. As DNA, the CDR3 is TGTGCCAGCAGCCCAACCTTCTACGAGCAGTACTTC.

This clonotype has a handful of counts. This rearrangement joins TRBV29-1 to TRBJ1-4; TRBD1 matches at 7 bases. In germline, CDR1 is SQVTM, CDR2 ANQGSEA. The CDR3 covers 12 residues. V trimming: 6 bases; J trimming: 6 bases; junction bases outside the gene matches: 4. The CDR3 is CSVGDSYEKLFF. The DNA of the CDR3 is TGCAGCGTAGGGGACAGTTATGAAAAACTGTTTTTT.

The J gene is TRBJ2-2, the V gene TRBV7-3; D not certain. This CDR3 comprises 14 residues. The V gene's germline CDR1 is SGHTA and CDR2 FQGTGA. The V gene lost 1 base and the J gene lost 4 bases, with 7 bases spanning the gap. Here the CDR3 DNA reads TGTGCCAGCAGCTTAATGGTGGGCACCGGGGAGCTGTTTTTT. Translating gives CASSLMVGTGELFF.

This clonotype has at least ten counts. The rearrangement uses TRBV7-9 and TRBJ2-1; D is possibly TRBD1 or TRBD2 (5 bases each). Trimming left V 8 bases short and J 9 bases short, with 8 bases between. Germline loops: CDR1 SEHNR, CDR2 FQNEAQ (reference sequence). CDR3 length: 10 residues. The CDR3 region has the DNA TGTGCCAGCGGGGGAACTGAGCAGTTCTTC. Translation: CASGGTEQFF.